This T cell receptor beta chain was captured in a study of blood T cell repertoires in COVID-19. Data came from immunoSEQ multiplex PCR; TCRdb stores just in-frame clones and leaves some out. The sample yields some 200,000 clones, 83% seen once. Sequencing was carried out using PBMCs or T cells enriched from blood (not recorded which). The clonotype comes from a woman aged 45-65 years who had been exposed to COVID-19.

The CDR3 is CASSSQGPPRNEQFF. The CDR3 DNA reads TGTGCCAGCAGCTCACAGGGGCCGCCCCGGAATGAGCAGTTCTTC. The chain uses TRBV7-2 and TRBJ2-1, with 7 bases identical to TRBD1. Germline CDR1 and CDR2: SGHTA and FQGNSA. CDR3 size: 15 residues. V lost 4 bases to trimming and J lost 7 bases; unmatched junction nucleotides: 10.